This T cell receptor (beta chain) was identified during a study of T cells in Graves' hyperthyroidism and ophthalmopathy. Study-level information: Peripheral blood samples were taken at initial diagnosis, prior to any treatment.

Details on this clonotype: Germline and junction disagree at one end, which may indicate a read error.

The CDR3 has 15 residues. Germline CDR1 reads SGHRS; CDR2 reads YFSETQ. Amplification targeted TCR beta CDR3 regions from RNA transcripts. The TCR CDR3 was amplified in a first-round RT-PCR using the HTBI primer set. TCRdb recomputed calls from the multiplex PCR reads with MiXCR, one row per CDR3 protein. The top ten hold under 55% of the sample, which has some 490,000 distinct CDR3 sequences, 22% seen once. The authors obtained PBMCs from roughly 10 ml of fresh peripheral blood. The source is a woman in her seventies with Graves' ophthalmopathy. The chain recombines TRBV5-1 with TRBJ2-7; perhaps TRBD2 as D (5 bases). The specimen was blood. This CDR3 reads CASSLAELASYERYF. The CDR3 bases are TGCGCCAGCAGCTTGGCCGAGCTAGCCTCCTACGAGCGGTACTTC.